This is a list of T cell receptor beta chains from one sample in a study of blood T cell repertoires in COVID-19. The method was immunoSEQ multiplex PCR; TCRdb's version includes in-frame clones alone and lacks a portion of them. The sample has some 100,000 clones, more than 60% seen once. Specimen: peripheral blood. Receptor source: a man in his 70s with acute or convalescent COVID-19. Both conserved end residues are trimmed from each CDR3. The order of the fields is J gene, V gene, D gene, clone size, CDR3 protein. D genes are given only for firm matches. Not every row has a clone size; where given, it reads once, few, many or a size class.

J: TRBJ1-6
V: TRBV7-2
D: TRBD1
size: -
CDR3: ASSSGQGEPLH

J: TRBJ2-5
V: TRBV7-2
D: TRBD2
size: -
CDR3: ASSPSGTAQETQY

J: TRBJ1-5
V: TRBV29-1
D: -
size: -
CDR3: SVGLNTNQPQH

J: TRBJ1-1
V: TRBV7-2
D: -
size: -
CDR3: ASSFSLNTEAF

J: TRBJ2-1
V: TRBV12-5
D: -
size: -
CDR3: ASGSVSGTGSYNEQF

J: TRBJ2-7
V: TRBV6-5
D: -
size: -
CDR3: ASKMGEASEQY

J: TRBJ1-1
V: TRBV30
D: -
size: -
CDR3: AWKINRDTEAF

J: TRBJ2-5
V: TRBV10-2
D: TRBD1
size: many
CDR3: ASCRDRQETQY

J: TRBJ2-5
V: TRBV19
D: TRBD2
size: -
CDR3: ASSIGGLAGALTQY

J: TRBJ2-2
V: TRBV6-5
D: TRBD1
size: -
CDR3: ASSYSPQGATGELF

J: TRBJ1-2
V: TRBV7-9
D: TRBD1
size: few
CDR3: ASSVDRGELYGYT

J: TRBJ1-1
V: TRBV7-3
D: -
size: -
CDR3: ASSLTGQGQDTEAF

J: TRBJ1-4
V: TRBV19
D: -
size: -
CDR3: ASSIEQLPNEKLF

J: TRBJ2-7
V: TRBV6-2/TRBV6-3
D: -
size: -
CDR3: ASSYRPQVEQY

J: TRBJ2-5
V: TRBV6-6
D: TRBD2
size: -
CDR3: ASETSGQETQY

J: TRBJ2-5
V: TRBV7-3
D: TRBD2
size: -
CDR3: ASSSGAGETETQY

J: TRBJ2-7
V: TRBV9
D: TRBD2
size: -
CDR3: ASSVGRTSEYEQY

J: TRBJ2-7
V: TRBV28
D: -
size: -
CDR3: ASSSSAYSYEQY

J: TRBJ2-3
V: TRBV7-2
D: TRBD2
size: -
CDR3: ASSLRRMAGGPSNTQY

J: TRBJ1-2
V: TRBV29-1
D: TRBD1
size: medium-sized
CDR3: SGGQGVGGYT

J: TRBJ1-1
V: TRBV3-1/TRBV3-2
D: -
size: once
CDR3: ASSQGASTEAF

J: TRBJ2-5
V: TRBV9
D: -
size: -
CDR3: ASSALDSSWGTQY

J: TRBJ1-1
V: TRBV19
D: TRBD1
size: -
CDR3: ASSISGQGAEAF

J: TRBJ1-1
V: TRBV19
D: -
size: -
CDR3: ASSRQGLGAF

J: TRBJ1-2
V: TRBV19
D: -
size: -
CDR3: ASRPNGVPFDGYT

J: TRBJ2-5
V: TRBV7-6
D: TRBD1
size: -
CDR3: ASSSGQGVRETQY

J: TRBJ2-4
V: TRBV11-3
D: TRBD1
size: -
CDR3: ASSGTGGNIQY

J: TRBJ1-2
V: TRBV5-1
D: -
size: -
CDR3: ASSLGRGSDGYT

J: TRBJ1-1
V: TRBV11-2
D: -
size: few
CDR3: ASSLVGDTEAF

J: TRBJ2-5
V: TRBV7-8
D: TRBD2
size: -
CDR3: ASSLEEAGALQETQY

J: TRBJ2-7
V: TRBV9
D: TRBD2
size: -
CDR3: ASSVGLAGGSSSYEQY

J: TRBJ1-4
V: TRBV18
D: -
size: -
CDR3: ASSPSRRTMGSTNEKLF

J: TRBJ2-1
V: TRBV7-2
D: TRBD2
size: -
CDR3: ASSFSGGNEQF

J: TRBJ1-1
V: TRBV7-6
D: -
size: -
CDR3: ARGGGDTEAF

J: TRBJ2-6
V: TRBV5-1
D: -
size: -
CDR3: ASSQQGGSGANVLT

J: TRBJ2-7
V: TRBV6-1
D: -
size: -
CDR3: ASSERGDRALYEQY

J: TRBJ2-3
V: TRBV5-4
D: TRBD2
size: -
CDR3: ASSLELAITDTQY

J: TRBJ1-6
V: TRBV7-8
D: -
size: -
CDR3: ASSLARSSYNSPLH

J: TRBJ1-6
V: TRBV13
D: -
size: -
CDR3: ASSFGGSSYNSPLH

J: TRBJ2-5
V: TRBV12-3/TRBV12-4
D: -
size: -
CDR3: ASSNQVQETQY

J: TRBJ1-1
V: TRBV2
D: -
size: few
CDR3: ASRRAVAEAF

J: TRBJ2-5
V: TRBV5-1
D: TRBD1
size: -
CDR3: ASSEGTGGETQY

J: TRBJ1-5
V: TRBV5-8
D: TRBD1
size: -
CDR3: ASSPGTGYKQPQH

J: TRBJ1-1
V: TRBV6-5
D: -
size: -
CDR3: ASTLRGSGEAF

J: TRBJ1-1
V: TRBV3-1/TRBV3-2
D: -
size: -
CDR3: DTVTEAF

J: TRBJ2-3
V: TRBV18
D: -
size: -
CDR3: ASSPRAGSTDTQY

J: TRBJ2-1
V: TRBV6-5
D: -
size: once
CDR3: ASSPSGALGQF

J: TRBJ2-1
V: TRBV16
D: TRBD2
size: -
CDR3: ASSQSGTSAYNEQF

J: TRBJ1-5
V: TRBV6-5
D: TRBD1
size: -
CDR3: ASRGQLTQPQH

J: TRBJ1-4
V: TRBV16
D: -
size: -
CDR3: ASSHSGGGTNEKLF

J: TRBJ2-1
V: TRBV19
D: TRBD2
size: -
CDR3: ASRGGTSGSIQF

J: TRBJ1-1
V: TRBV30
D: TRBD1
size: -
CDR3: AWSVATGAPTEAF

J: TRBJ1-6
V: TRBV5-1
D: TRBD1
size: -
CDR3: ASSLALAGTGSSPLH

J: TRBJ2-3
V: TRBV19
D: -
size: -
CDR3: ASTYNRGDTQY

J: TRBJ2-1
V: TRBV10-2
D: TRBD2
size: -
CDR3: ASSASRLAGGYNEQF

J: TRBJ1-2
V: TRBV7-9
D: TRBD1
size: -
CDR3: ASSLRQGDYGYT

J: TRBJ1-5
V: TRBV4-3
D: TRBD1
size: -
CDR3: ASSQVTGVGQPQH

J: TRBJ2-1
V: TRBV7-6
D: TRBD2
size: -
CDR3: ASSLGGTSGRLKNEQF

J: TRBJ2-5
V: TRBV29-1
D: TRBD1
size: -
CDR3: SVDRTGGEETQY